A single T cell receptor beta chain is shown here with its context. These data belong to a study of blood T cell repertoires in COVID-19. Germline lookup yields CDR1 MGHRA and CDR2 YSYEKL. Trimming cost V 4 bases and J 2 bases; bases outside gene matches: 2. This CDR3 has 15 amino acids. Profiling relied on immunoSEQ multiplex PCR, and the TCRdb table lists in-frame clones only, not all of them. The sample consists of around 250,000 clones, around 90% of them appearing once. The sequenced material came from PBMCs or T cells enriched from blood (not recorded which). This TCR was recovered from a woman aged 40 to 50 who had been exposed to COVID-19. The J gene is TRBJ2-3, the V gene TRBV4-1, with 11 bases aligning to TRBD2. CDR3: CASSLLAGATDTQYF. The CDR3 DNA follows: TGCGCCAGCAGCCTACTAGCGGGGGCCACAGATACGCAGTATTTT.